A selection of T cell receptor beta chains follows, all from one sample in a study of T cell changes during pregnancy in multiple sclerosis. Method: immunoSEQ multiplex PCR; TCRdb's copy keeps in-frame clones and lacks some. This table has tens of thousands of clones, under 95% appearing once. The sample in question was peripheral blood, obtained in the first trimester of pregnancy. The receptor set was obtained from a female donor in good health, enrolled as a control in a pregnancy study. The CDR3 runs from the conserved cysteine through the conserved F or W. The D gene is left open where the match is weak. Clone size appears in some rows only: once, few, many, or a class for an expanded clone.

D gene	V gene	J gene	clone size	CDR3 protein	CDR3 DNA
TRBD1	TRBV4-1	TRBJ1-2	once	CASSQSGQGSYGYTF	TGCGCCAGCAGCCAGTCGGGACAGGGGAGCTATGGCTACACCTTC
-	TRBV11-3	TRBJ1-2	-	CASTLEGYGYTF	TGTGCCAGCACCCTGGAGGGTTATGGCTACACCTTC
TRBD2	TRBV5-6	TRBJ2-1	-	CASILAGAYNEQFF	TGTGCCAGCATCTTAGCGGGAGCCTACAATGAGCAGTTCTTC
-	TRBV6-5	TRBJ2-1	-	CASSYRYGSSYNEQFF	TGTGCCAGCAGTTACAGGTATGGGAGCTCCTACAATGAGCAGTTCTTC
-	TRBV6-5	TRBJ1-4	-	CASRQGREKLFF	TGTGCCAGCAGGCAGGGTAGAGAAAAACTGTTTTTT
-	TRBV10-3	TRBJ1-1	-	CASGVDRSAEAFF	TGTGCCTCCGGGGTTGACAGGTCCGCTGAAGCTTTCTTT
-	TRBV2	TRBJ1-2	-	CASTDRNYGYTF	TGTGCCAGTACCGACAGGAACTATGGCTACACCTTC
TRBD1	TRBV15	TRBJ2-7	-	CATSRPGQVSYEQYF	TGTGCCACCAGCAGGCCGGGACAGGTCTCCTACGAGCAGTACTTC
-	TRBV6-5	TRBJ2-4	-	CASSQKGNIQYF	TGTGCCAGCAGCCAGAAGGGGAACATTCAGTACTTC
TRBD1	TRBV5-8	TRBJ1-2	-	CASSLKGQGAYGYTF	TGTGCCAGCAGCTTGAAGGGACAGGGGGCTTATGGCTACACCTTC
TRBD2	TRBV7-2	TRBJ2-1	-	CASSSERTSGTNEQFF	TGTGCCAGCAGCTCTGAGCGGACTAGCGGGACCAATGAGCAGTTCTTC
TRBD1	TRBV7-8	TRBJ1-1	once	CASSFSQGARATEAFF	TGTGCCAGCAGCTTTTCACAGGGGGCGCGGGCCACTGAAGCTTTCTTT
-	TRBV6-1	TRBJ2-7	-	CASSPRGDPSYEQYF	TGTGCCAGCAGCCCCAGGGGGGACCCCTCCTACGAGCAGTACTTC
-	TRBV7-2	TRBJ2-3	-	CASSPAGVTDTQYF	TGTGCCAGCAGCCCGGCAGGGGTCACAGATACGCAGTATTTT
-	TRBV25-1	TRBJ2-1	-	CASSLDSYGREQFF	TGTGCCAGCAGCCTAGACTCCTATGGTCGTGAGCAGTTCTTC
-	TRBV2	TRBJ1-5	-	CASSLNQPQHF	TGTGCCAGCAGTCTAAATCAGCCCCAGCATTTT
TRBD2	TRBV5-4	TRBJ2-5	-	CASSPGGAQETQYF	TGTGCCAGCAGCCCCGGGGGGGCTCAAGAGACCCAGTACTTC
-	TRBV5-6	TRBJ1-3	-	CASSQQGHTIYF	TGTGCCAGCAGCCAACAGGGACACACCATATATTTT
-	TRBV7-2	TRBJ1-1	-	CASRPDRGKAEAFF	TGTGCCAGCAGACCCGATAGGGGAAAGGCTGAAGCTTTCTTT
-	TRBV19	TRBJ2-1	-	CASSIGQALGREQFF	TGTGCCAGTAGTATAGGGCAGGCCCTCGGTCGTGAGCAGTTCTTC
-	TRBV2	TRBJ2-5	-	CASSPGKWIQETQYF	TGTGCCAGCAGCCCCGGGAAGTGGATTCAAGAGACCCAGTACTTC
-	TRBV6-4	TRBJ1-1	few	CAREDRNTEAFF	TGTGCCAGAGAGGACAGGAACACTGAAGCTTTCTTT
TRBD2	TRBV11-3	TRBJ2-1	-	CASSLDGREVYNEQFF	TGTGCCAGCAGCTTAGATGGGCGGGAGGTTTACAATGAGCAGTTCTTC
-	TRBV30	TRBJ1-2	once	CAWKSAGSGYTF	TGTGCCTGGAAAAGTGCTGGGAGCGGCTACACCTTC
TRBD1	TRBV18	TRBJ1-5	-	CASTGQGNQPQHF	TGTGCCAGCACCGGACAGGGCAATCAGCCCCAGCATTTT
-	TRBV6-6	TRBJ2-1	-	CASSYVAGRSYNEQFF	TGTGCCAGCAGTTACGTGGCAGGCCGCTCCTACAATGAGCAGTTCTTC
-	TRBV7-2	TRBJ2-3	-	CASSLGGRSLTDTQYF	TGTGCCAGCAGCTTAGGGGGGCGCTCGCTCACAGATACGCAGTATTTT
-	TRBV28	TRBJ2-2	-	CASSPPRQGVRNTGELFF	TGTGCCAGCAGTCCCCCCCGGCAGGGCGTTAGGAACACCGGGGAGCTGTTTTTT
-	TRBV6-5	TRBJ1-1	-	CASSLRGTEAFF	TGTGCCAGCAGTTTGCGGGGGACTGAAGCTTTCTTT
-	TRBV6-5	TRBJ2-7	-	CASTRGSEQYF	TGTGCCAGCACCCGGGGGAGCGAGCAGTACTTC
-	TRBV5-5	TRBJ2-5	-	CASSLNRKETQYF	TGTGCCAGCAGCTTGAACAGAAAAGAGACCCAGTACTTC
-	TRBV2	TRBJ1-1	-	CASNQGGNTEAFF	TGTGCCAGCAATCAGGGTGGGAACACTGAAGCTTTCTTT
TRBD1	TRBV7-9	TRBJ1-1	-	CASSLGQGVMNTEAFF	TGTGCCAGCAGCCTGGGACAGGGAGTGATGAACACTGAAGCTTTCTTT
-	TRBV13	TRBJ1-3	-	CASSLGLRGRRGNTIYF	TGTGCCAGCAGCTTAGGCCTCCGTGGCAGGAGGGGAAACACCATATATTTT
-	TRBV5-1	TRBJ1-4	-	CASRPVPGEKLFF	TGCGCCAGCAGACCAGTTCCAGGCGAAAAACTGTTTTTT
-	TRBV15	TRBJ2-5	-	CATSRLGTDGGETQYF	TGTGCCACCAGCAGACTCGGGACTGACGGAGGGGAGACCCAGTACTTC
-	TRBV11-3	TRBJ2-7	-	CASSPETGTLFTSSGGQYF	TGTGCCAGCAGCCCGGAAACCGGGACATTATTTACGAGCAGTGGGGGGCAGTACTTC
-	TRBV28	TRBJ1-5	-	CASRTRGSQPQHF	TGTGCCAGCAGAACCCGAGGAAGTCAGCCCCAGCATTTT
-	TRBV18	TRBJ2-7	-	CASSPRGHDYEQYF	TGTGCCAGCTCACCACGGGGACACGACTACGAGCAGTACTTC
TRBD1	TRBV6-1	TRBJ1-2	-	CASRTTGGGYGYTF	TGTGCCAGCAGGACGACAGGGGGCGGGTATGGCTACACCTTC
TRBD1	TRBV2	TRBJ1-2	-	CASSQDRGYTF	TGTGCCAGCAGCCAGGACAGGGGCTACACCTTC
-	TRBV6-6	TRBJ1-1	once	CASSPYRDTEAFF	TGTGCCAGCAGCCCCTACAGGGACACTGAAGCTTTCTTT
-	TRBV7-2	TRBJ2-3	-	CASVATPSTDTQYF	TGTGCCAGCGTGGCAACCCCTAGCACAGATACGCAGTATTTT
-	TRBV5-1	TRBJ1-1	few	CASSSSSGGRATEAFF	TGCGCCAGCAGCTCCTCAAGCGGGGGGAGGGCCACTGAAGCTTTCTTT
TRBD1	TRBV18	TRBJ1-1	-	CASSLPRTGYYTEAFF	TGTGCCAGCTCACTCCCAAGGACAGGGTATTATACTGAAGCTTTCTTT
TRBD1	TRBV5-1	TRBJ2-5	-	CASSFRLDRGSQETQYF	TGCGCCAGCAGCTTTCGCTTGGACAGGGGGTCCCAAGAGACCCAGTACTTC
-	TRBV11-2	TRBJ1-2	-	CASSLAGDGYTF	TGTGCCAGCAGCTTAGCCGGGGATGGCTACACCTTC
TRBD1	TRBV2	TRBJ2-1	-	CADSIQGEQFF	TGTGCCGATTCTATACAGGGGGAGCAGTTCTTC
TRBD1	TRBV7-9	TRBJ2-7	-	CASSVDRGPTYEQYF	TGTGCCAGCAGCGTTGACAGGGGGCCCACCTACGAGCAGTACTTC
-	TRBV13	TRBJ2-1	-	CASSLPDRYNEQFF	TGTGCCAGCAGCTTACCAGACAGGTACAATGAGCAGTTCTTC
-	TRBV7-9	TRBJ1-1	-	CASGGGNTEAFF	TGTGCCAGCGGGGGAGGGAACACTGAAGCTTTCTTT
TRBD2	TRBV5-1	TRBJ2-2	-	CASSSTSGGTGELFF	TGCGCCAGCAGCTCGACTAGCGGGGGAACCGGGGAGCTGTTTTTT
-	TRBV5-1	TRBJ1-2	-	CASSSSWRGGYTF	TGCGCCAGCAGCTCCTCATGGAGGGGCGGCTACACCTTC
-	TRBV6-5	TRBJ1-1	once	CASSFNRDNTEAFF	TGTGCCAGCAGTTTTAACAGGGACAACACTGAAGCTTTCTTT
-	TRBV11-2	TRBJ2-2	once	CASSSPAGRGSNTGELFF	TGTGCCAGCAGCTCCCCGGCCGGCAGGGGCTCGAACACCGGGGAGCTGTTTTTT
-	TRBV2	TRBJ1-5	-	CASSPGRSGNQPQHF	TGTGCCAGCAGTCCGGGGAGATCGGGCAATCAGCCCCAGCATTTT
-	TRBV28	TRBJ2-3	-	CASSLTVGTDTQYF	TGTGCCAGCAGTTTAACGGTTGGCACAGATACGCAGTATTTT